This T cell receptor beta chain stems from a study of siplizumab effects on memory and regulatory T cells. Findings and caveats of the study: Major contributors to the alloresponse seemed to be naive T cells, which also appeared more diverse than memory cells. There were only a minor fraction of alloreactive clones that mapped to unstimulated subsets. Siplizumab caused a significant drop in alloreactive sequences traceable to unstimulated CD4+ memory cells.

The assay looked at 80,000 to 100,000 TCR templates in each sample. Libraries were prepared by immunoSEQ multiplex PCR; TCRdb keeps only in-frame clonotypes and omits some of them. The sample lists roughly 100,000 clones; roughly 96% were seen once. A remark on this clone: Its cognate antigen is unknown.

Germline V lookup: CDR1 SGHTA, CDR2 FQGTGA. V was trimmed by 2 bases and J by 6 bases, leaving 10 bases between them. The CDR3 is 14 amino acids. The TCR was taken from a human donor in good health. The chain couples TRBV7-3 to TRBJ1-4, with a tentative D call TRBD1 (5 bases). Sample: naive CD4+ T cells sorted from blood. CDR3 nucleotide sequence: TGTGCCAGCAGCTTAGGGACTATGGATGAAAAACTGTTTTTT. It is translated as CASSLGTMDEKLFF.